A single sample gave rise to the 21 T cell receptor beta chains below, sequenced in a study of blood T cell repertoires in COVID-19. Generated by immunoSEQ multiplex PCR, the TCRdb table keeps only in-frame clones and is missing some. The sample holds roughly 100,000 clones, 80% to 90% seen once. Sequencing input: peripheral blood. The receptors derive from a woman aged 70-85 years with acute or convalescent COVID-19.

This clone was observed once. This rearrangement joins TRBV9 to TRBJ2-3, with TRBD1 matching over 7 bases. The germline V gene has CDR1 SGDLS and CDR2 YYNGEE. V shed 2 bases and J 3 bases; nucleotides not matched to a gene: 3. CDR3 length: 14 residues. For the CDR3, the DNA is TGTGCCAGCAGCGTGGGACAGCAAACAGATACGCAGTATTTT. Protein: CASSVGQQTDTQYF.

This clone was detected a few times. V and J are TRBV4-1 and TRBJ2-5; no definite D call. The ends were cut back, 0 bases at V and 7 bases at J, with 6 bases in the middle. CDR3 size: 12 residues. CDR1 and CDR2 from the germline V gene are MGHRA and YSYEKL. This CDR3 reads CASSQERGTQYF. CDR3 sequence (DNA): TGCGCCAGCAGCCAAGAGCGCGGGACCCAGTACTTC.

V gene TRBV2 combines with J gene TRBJ1-5; D not certain. V was trimmed by 7 bases and J by 0 bases, leaving 13 bases between them. The germline V gene has CDR1 SNHLY and CDR2 FYNNEI. The CDR3 has 15 residues. CDR3 region: CASNEQSSSNQPQHF. The CDR3 nucleotides read TGTGCCAGCAACGAACAGTCGTCTAGCAATCAGCCCCAGCATTTT.

The chain couples TRBV11-2 to TRBJ2-7; 7 bases line up with TRBD1. The CDR3 covers 14 residues. Trimming removed 8 bases from V and 2 bases from J; junction bases left unmatched: 9. Germline lookup yields CDR1 SGHAT and CDR2 FQNNGV. The DNA of the CDR3 is TGTGCCAGCCGTAACAGGGGCGGCACCTACGAGCAGTACTTC. The encoded protein is CASRNRGGTYEQYF.

This chain joins TRBV18 and TRBJ2-7; maybe TRBD1 (5 bases). Deletions cut 3 bases from V and 3 bases from J, with 6 bases between. CDR1 KGHSH and CDR2 LQKENI come from the germline V gene. CDR3 length: 12 amino acids. The CDR3 is CASSPDNYEQYF. The CDR3 DNA is TGTGCCAGCTCACCGGACAACTACGAGCAGTACTTC.

This sequence joins TRBV19 and TRBJ2-1; the match to TRBD2 covers 10 bases. From germline, CDR1 is LNHDA and CDR2 SQIVND (reference sequence). The CDR3 spans 15 residues. V was clipped by 3 bases and J by 7 bases; unmatched bases: 6. The CDR3 protein is CASSIRAGGGNEQFF. CDR3 sequence (DNA): TGTGCCAGTAGTATCCGAGCGGGAGGGGGGAATGAGCAGTTCTTC.

The V and J genes are TRBV7-6 and TRBJ2-1; 7 positions agree with TRBD2. The CDR3 is 15 amino acids. The trim removed 3 bases at V and 5 bases at J, leaving 7 bases unmatched. The germline gives CDR1 SGHVS, CDR2 FNYEAQ. This CDR3 is CASSFGAGVNNEQFF. DNA of the CDR3: TGTGCCAGCAGCTTTGGCGCGGGGGTCAACAATGAGCAGTTCTTC.

The V gene is TRBV3-1 (or the pseudogene TRBV3-2), the J gene TRBJ2-7, with 9 bases lining up with TRBD2. The length of the CDR3 is 14 residues. The V segment lost 0 bases and the J segment 6 bases; nucleotides outside the gene matches: 3. CDR1 LGHDT and CDR2 YNNKEL come from the germline V gene (reference sequence). CDR3 nucleotide sequence: TGTGCCAGCAGCCAAGATAGCGGGAGTTCCGAGCAGTACTTC. Encoded protein: CASSQDSGSSEQYF.

The V and J genes are TRBV5-4 and TRBJ2-7, with 8 positions matching TRBD1. The CDR3 spans 16 residues. Germline V gene sequence: CDR1 SGHNT, CDR2 YYREEE (reference sequence). V gave up 2 bases and J gave up 1 base; unmatched junction bases: 8. The CDR3 sequence: CASSFFGQGFSYEQYF. CDR3 nucleotides: TGTGCCAGCAGCTTCTTCGGACAGGGCTTTTCCTACGAGCAGTACTTC.

The V and J genes are TRBV10-3 and TRBJ2-1; the match to TRBD1 covers 9 bases. This CDR3 comprises 19 residues. CDR1 ENHRY and CDR2 SYGVKD come from the germline V gene. Trimming cost V 2 bases and J 5 bases; bases outside gene matches: 16. The CDR3 DNA is TGTGCCATCAGTGAGCACAGACAAGGGTTGGACAGGGGAGACAATGAGCAGTTCTTC. Its protein is CAISEHRQGLDRGDNEQFF.

The rearrangement links TRBV19 to TRBJ2-5; D may be TRBD1 (5 bases). In germline, CDR1 is LNHDA, CDR2 SQIVND (reference sequence). CDR3 size: 15 residues. Deletions cut 3 bases from V and 2 bases from J, with 13 bases between. The CDR3 DNA is TGTGCCAGTAGTATTTGGGGCCAGCAACAAGAGACCCAGTACTTC. The encoded protein is CASSIWGQQQETQYF.

The chain combines TRBV19 with TRBJ1-2, with 8 bases matching TRBD1. CDR1 and CDR2 (germline): LNHDA, SQIVND (reference sequence). The CDR3 consists of 15 residues. The J segment lost 8 bases and the V segment lost 5 bases, leaving 13 bases of the junction unmatched. For the CDR3, the DNA is TGTGCCAGTAGTGGCCTCGGACAGGGAGTGGAGGGCTACACCTTC. It is translated as CASSGLGQGVEGYTF.

This chain connects TRBV18 to TRBJ1-2; tentatively, D is TRBD1 (6 bases). This CDR3 spans 14 amino acids. Germline CDR1 KGHSH, CDR2 LQKENI. Deletions cut 0 bases from V and 8 bases from J, with 13 bases between. CDR3 DNA: TGTGCCAGCTCACCACCGATGGGGGCAGAGGGCTACACCTTC. Its translation is CASSPPMGAEGYTF.

V usage is TRBV5-1 and J usage is TRBJ2-3; D perhaps matches TRBD2 (5 bases). Trimming stripped 0 bases from V and 4 bases from J, with 15 bases between. The CDR3 sequence is 16 residues long. The germline V gene has CDR1 SGHRS and CDR2 YFSETQ. CDR3 DNA: TGCGCCAGCAGCTTGGATGGGTCGGTGCGGGCAGATACGCAGTATTTT. It translates to CASSLDGSVRADTQYF.

This chain links TRBV7-2 with TRBJ1-1; D is ambiguous. This CDR3 is 13 amino acids long. Trimming shortened V by 7 bases and J by 7 bases, and 16 bases separated the two germline ends. Per germline, CDR1 SGHTA and CDR2 FQGNSA. CDR3 nucleotide sequence: TGTGCCAGCATCCTGATCCCCGACATTGAAGCTTTCTTT. Its protein is CASILIPDIEAFF.

This chain joins TRBV28 and TRBJ2-1; D remains ambiguous. The CDR3 spans 13 residues. In germline, CDR1 is MDHEN, CDR2 SYDVKM. V was cut by 5 bases and J by 4 bases, with 9 bases left in between. The CDR3 protein is CASSPEAYNEQFF. The CDR3 DNA sequence: TGTGCCAGCAGTCCCGAAGCATACAATGAGCAGTTCTTC.

CDR3 in amino acids: CASSITITGLETQYF. In DNA, the CDR3 is TGTGCCAGTAGTATCACAATTACAGGGTTAGAGACCCAGTACTTC. J is TRBJ2-5 and V is TRBV19; D may be TRBD1 (6 bases). The CDR3 spans 15 residues. V lost 3 bases to trimming and J lost 4 bases, with 15 bases between them. Germline CDR1 reads LNHDA; CDR2 reads SQIVND (reference sequence).

This chain links TRBV7-9 with TRBJ1-2; 7 nucleotides match TRBD1. Germline CDR1 SEHNR, CDR2 FQNEAQ (reference sequence). After removal of 2 bases from V and 7 bases from J, the junction contained 10 bases not matched to a gene. This CDR3 is 15 amino acids long. The CDR3 sequence: CASSLLYPEGAGYTF. DNA for the CDR3: TGTGCCAGCAGCTTATTATACCCCGAGGGGGCTGGCTACACCTTC.

This chain joins TRBV5-4 and TRBJ1-1, with 8 nucleotides matching TRBD1. CDR1 and CDR2 (germline): SGHNT, YYREEE (reference sequence). The V gene end was trimmed by 4 bases and the J gene end by 4 bases; junction bases not matched to a gene: 6. The CDR3 covers 14 residues. The CDR3 is CASSTDRGSTEAFF. The CDR3 nucleotides are TGTGCCAGCAGCACAGACAGGGGATCCACTGAAGCTTTCTTT.

V and J are TRBV14 and TRBJ1-2; 10 bases are shared with TRBD1. This CDR3 spans 19 amino acids. V trimming: 1 base; J trimming: 4 bases; junction bases outside the gene matches: 15. Germline V gene data show CDR1 as SGHDN and CDR2 as FVKESK. The CDR3 DNA reads as TGTGCCAGCAGCCAAGCTGGGGGGACAGGGGATCTCCGTTTCTATGGCTACACCTTC. Translating it yields CASSQAGGTGDLRFYGYTF.

The chain couples TRBV5-1 to TRBJ2-2, with a possible D match to TRBD2 (7 bases). Germline-derived CDR1 and CDR2 are SGHRS and YFSETQ. The CDR3 length is 14 residues. The V and J ends lost 4 bases and 6 bases respectively, with 13 bases between them. For the CDR3, the DNA is TGCGCCAGCAGCCCGGACGGGGGGCCCGGGGAGCTGTTTTTT. Translated: CASSPDGGPGELFF.